This T cell receptor beta chain was observed in a study of T cell changes during pregnancy in multiple sclerosis. Sequencing used immunoSEQ multiplex PCR; TCRdb keeps in-frame clones, though not all of them. Here the sample spans 35,000 to 55,000 clones, roughly 92% being singletons. Germline CDR1 is SGHRS and CDR2 is YFSETQ. V shed 4 bases, J shed 2 bases, and the junction held 4 bases outside the gene matches. CDR3 size: 14 residues. The TCR sequence derives from a female donor with multiple sclerosis, enrolled in a pregnancy study. The chain carries TRBV5-1 and TRBJ2-7; TRBD2 agrees at 9 bases. Sequencing used peripheral blood. This chain's CDR3 is CASSPLAGTYEQYF. The CDR3 DNA follows: TGCGCCAGCAGCCCACTAGCGGGTACCTACGAGCAGTACTTC.